The sequence of this T cell receptor (beta chain) was determined in a study of regulatory T cells in long-lasting Graves disease. In the study overall: Recently diagnosed Graves' patients had received antithyroid drugs for under 3 months.

Time point noted: newly diagnosed GD, antithyroid drugs for less than 3 months. Following extraction of RNA from PBMCs, that RNA was used to make the TCR library. The patient group derived from an endocrinology department in Xi'an, China. This clonotype came up a few times. Antigen specificity is unknown. TCR beta libraries were built with iRepertoire HTBI primers and Arm-PCR of CDR3 regions. Via MiXCR, TCRdb re-called the multiplex PCR reads, giving one row per CDR3 protein. Found here are over 400,000 distinct CDR3 sequences, 12% to 15% of them singletons; the top ten hold about 15%. General study points: Whereas about a thousand public clonotypes were shared by new patients, persistent patients shared more, at a few thousand.

The sample was also linked to a second study, of T cells in Graves' hyperthyroidism and ophthalmopathy. Per that study: First-round RT-PCR of the TCR CDR3 relied on the HTBI primer set.

Material: peripheral blood mononuclear cells (PBMCs), obtained at new diagnosis, from a patient treated with antithyroid drugs. This sequence was found in a woman between 50 and 59 years old with Graves disease.

CDR3 sequence: CASSQGQGNTIYF. The CDR3 region has the DNA TGCGCCAGCAGCCAAGGACAGGGAAACACCATATATTTT. The chain has TRBV4-1 and TRBJ1-3; perhaps TRBD1 as D (5 bases). The germline V gene encodes CDR1 MGHRA and CDR2 YSYEKL. The CDR3 sequence is 13 residues long. The V gene lost 1 base and the J gene lost 4 bases, with 5 bases spanning the gap.